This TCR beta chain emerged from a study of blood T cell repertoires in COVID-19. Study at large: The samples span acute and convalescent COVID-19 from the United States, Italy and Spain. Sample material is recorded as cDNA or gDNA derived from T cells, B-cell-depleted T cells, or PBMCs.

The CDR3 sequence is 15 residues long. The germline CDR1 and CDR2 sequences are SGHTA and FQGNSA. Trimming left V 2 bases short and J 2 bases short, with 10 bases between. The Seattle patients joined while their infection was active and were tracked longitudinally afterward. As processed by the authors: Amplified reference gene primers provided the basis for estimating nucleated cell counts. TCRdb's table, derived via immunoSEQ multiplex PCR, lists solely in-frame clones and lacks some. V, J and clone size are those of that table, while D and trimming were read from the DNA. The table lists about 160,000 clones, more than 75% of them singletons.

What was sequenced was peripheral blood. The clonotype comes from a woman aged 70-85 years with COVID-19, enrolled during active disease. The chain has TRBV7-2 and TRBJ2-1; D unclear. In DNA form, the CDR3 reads TGTGCCAGCAGCTTACGGGTTCCCGCCTACAATGAGCAGTTCTTC. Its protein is CASSLRVPAYNEQFF.